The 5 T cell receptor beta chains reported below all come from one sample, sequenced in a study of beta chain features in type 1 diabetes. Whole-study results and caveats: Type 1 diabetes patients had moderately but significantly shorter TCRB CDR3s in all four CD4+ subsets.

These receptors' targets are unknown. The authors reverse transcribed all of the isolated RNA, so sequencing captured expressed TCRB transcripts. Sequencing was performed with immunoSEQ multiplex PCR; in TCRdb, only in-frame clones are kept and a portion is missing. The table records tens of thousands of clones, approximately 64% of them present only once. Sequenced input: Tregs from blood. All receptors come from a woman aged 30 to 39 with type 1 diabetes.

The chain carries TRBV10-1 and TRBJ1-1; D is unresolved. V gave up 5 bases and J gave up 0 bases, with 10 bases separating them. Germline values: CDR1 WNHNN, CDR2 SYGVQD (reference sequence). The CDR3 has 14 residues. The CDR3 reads CASSPGPLNTEAFF. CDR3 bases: TGCGCCAGCAGTCCCGGTCCACTGAACACTGAAGCTTTCTTT.

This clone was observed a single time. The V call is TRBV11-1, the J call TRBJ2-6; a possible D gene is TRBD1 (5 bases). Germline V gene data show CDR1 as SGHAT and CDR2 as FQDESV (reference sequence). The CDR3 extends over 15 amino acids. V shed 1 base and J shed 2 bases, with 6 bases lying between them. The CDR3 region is CASSLEGPGANVLTF. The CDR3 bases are TGTGCCAGCAGCTTAGAGGGGCCTGGGGCCAACGTCCTGACTTTC. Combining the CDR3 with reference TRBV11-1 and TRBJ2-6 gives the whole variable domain EAEVAQSPRYKITEKSQAVAFWCDPISGHATLYWYRQILGQGPELLVQFQDESVVDDSQLPKDRFSAERLKGVDSTLKIQPAELGDSAMYLCASSLEGPGANVLTFGAGSRLTVL.

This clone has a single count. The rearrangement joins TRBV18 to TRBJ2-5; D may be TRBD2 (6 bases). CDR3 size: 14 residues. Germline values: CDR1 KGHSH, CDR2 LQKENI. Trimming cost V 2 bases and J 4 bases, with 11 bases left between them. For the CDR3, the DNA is TGTGCCAGCTCACCATACGGGAGAGGAGAGACCCAGTACTTC. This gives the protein CASSPYGRGETQYF.

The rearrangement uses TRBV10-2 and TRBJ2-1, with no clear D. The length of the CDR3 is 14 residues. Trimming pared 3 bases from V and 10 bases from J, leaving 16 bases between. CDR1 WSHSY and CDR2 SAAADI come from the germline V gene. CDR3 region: CASSDPRRLPEQFF. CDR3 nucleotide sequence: TGCGCCAGCAGTGACCCCCGACGACTCCCCGAGCAGTTCTTC.

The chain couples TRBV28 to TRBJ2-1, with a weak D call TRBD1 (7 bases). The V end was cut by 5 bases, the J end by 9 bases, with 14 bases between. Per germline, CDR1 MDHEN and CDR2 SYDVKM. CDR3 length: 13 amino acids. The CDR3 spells CASSPRGVAEQFF. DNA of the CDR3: TGTGCCAGCAGTCCCAGGGGGGTAGCTGAGCAGTTCTTC.